The T cell receptor (beta chain) described here comes from a study of blood T cell repertoires in COVID-19. Overall study: The study drew acute and convalescent COVID-19 samples from the United States, Italy and Spain.

Sequenced by immunoSEQ multiplex PCR; TCRdb stores in-frame clones only, minus some. Among 100,000 to 150,000 clones listed, around 89% were seen once. The CDR3 consists of 16 residues. CDR1 is MNHEY and CDR2 is SVGAGI in the germline V gene. The V end lost 4 bases, the J end lost 6 bases, and 21 bases lay between the germline ends. The TCR sequence derives from a man aged 50 to 59 with acute or convalescent COVID-19. Sequences were obtained from peripheral blood. The chain is built from TRBV6-5 and TRBJ1-2; the D gene is possibly TRBD1 (5 bases). The CDR3 DNA reads as TGTGCCAGCAGTTCAAGCCGACGGCAGGGCATTGATGGCTACACCTTC. Residues: CASSSSRRQGIDGYTF.